This T cell receptor beta chain is from a study of shared clonotypes between healthy human individuals. Deep was the level used in running the assay. Sequenced by immunoSEQ multiplex PCR; TCRdb stores in-frame clones only, minus some. The sample contains 2 million to 2.5 million clones, just under 95% of which appear only once. As for this clone: Antigen: not known.

The V end lost 4 bases, the J end lost 9 bases, and 22 bases lay between the germline ends. There are 15 residues in the CDR3. Germline V gives CDR1 SGHNT, CDR2 YYREEE (reference sequence). Study-wide findings and caveats: Clonotypes not shared had lower generation probabilities than those common to all four donors.

All participating donors were Caucasian adults from Nashville, Tennessee. The clonotype comes from a man younger than 35 in good health. Some clones in this sample may be carry-over from other donors' samples. Sequencing was done on a sample of naive CD4+ T cells from PBMCs. As for subset: CD45RA+ positively selected. The J gene is TRBJ2-5, the V gene TRBV5-4; D perhaps matches TRBD2 (6 bases). CDR3 DNA sequence: TGTGCCAGCAGCCCCGGGGCGGGACCCACGGGTGCCCAGTACTTC. Its protein is CASSPGAGPTGAQYF.